The T cell receptor (beta chain) described here comes from a study of T cells in Graves' hyperthyroidism and ophthalmopathy. Turning to this clonotype: The antigen is unknown.

The CDR3 sequence is 15 residues long. Per the germline V gene, CDR1 is SQVTM and CDR2 is ANQGSEA. Trimming at V came to 2 bases and at J to 0 bases, leaving 4 bases not matched to a gene. RNA transcripts gave rise to amplified TCR beta CDR3 regions. HTBI primers drove first-round RT-PCR of the TCR CDR3. Using its own MiXCR run on the multiplex PCR reads, TCRdb lists one record per CDR3 protein. The sample gives approximately 700,000 distinct CDR3 sequences, approximately 42% of which show up once; roughly 6.5% is in the top ten. General study results and limits: Peripheral blood also featured most of the thyroid clonotypes expanded above 0.001.

This clonotype originated in an adult man with Graves' disease, either hyperthyroidism or ophthalmopathy (not recorded which). V gene TRBV29-1 combines with J gene TRBJ2-5, with TRBD2 identical over 9 bases. Sequencing used peripheral blood or thyroid tissue (not recorded which). The CDR3 reads CSVEQREVNQETQYF. CDR3 DNA: TGCAGCGTTGAACAGCGGGAGGTAAACCAAGAGACCCAGTACTTC.